Listed here are 7 T cell receptor beta chains from one sample, sequenced in a study of T-cell reconstitution after alpha-beta-depleted transplantation in children. As it was prepared, the TCRbeta library received unique molecular identifiers. TCRdb recomputed calls from the PCR reads with MiXCR, one row per CDR3 protein. The sample has about a million distinct CDR3 sequences; around 30% are singletons. Sample: PBMCs, mostly from graft donor cells, taken 360 days after TCRalphabeta/CD19-depleted stem cell transplant. These receptors were taken from a boy in the first two years of life who had a stem cell transplant for SCID, so the T cells may come from the graft donor.

The chain couples TRBV5-1 to TRBJ2-5; D may be TRBD1 (6 bases). CDR1 and CDR2 from the germline V gene are SGHRS and YFSETQ. V was shortened by 0 bases and J by 4 bases, with 16 bases between the two germline ends. The CDR3 contains 16 residues. The CDR3 loop reads CASSLGVGGQGETQYF. The CDR3 bases are TGCGCCAGCAGCTTGGGTGTTGGGGGCCAAGGAGAGACCCAGTACTTC.

The chain is built from TRBV5-1 and TRBJ2-3; D may correspond to TRBD1 or TRBD2 (5 bases each). This CDR3 is 15 amino acids long. Trimming stripped 1 base from V and 7 bases from J, with 16 bases between. Germline V gene data show CDR1 as SGHRS and CDR2 as YFSETQ. The CDR3 DNA is TGCGCCAGCAGCTTGTATGGGACCGGAGGAAATACGCAGTATTTT. Translated, it gives CASSLYGTGGNTQYF.

This chain connects TRBV28 to TRBJ2-1; TRBD1 agrees at 9 bases. The ends lost 4 bases at V and 4 bases at J; junction bases unmatched: 2. This CDR3 is built from 14 residues. The germline V gene encodes CDR1 MDHEN and CDR2 SYDVKM. CDR3 bases: TGTGCCAGCAGTTGGGGGACAGGGTACAATGAGCAGTTCTTC. Its protein is CASSWGTGYNEQFF. Full variable domain (outside the CDR3, taken from reference TRBV28 and TRBJ2-1): DVKVTQSSRYLVKRTGEKVFLECVQDMDHENMFWYRQDPGLGLRLIYFSYDVKMKEKGDIPEGYSVSREKKERFSLILESASTNQTSMYLCASSWGTGYNEQFFGPGTRLTVL.

This clonotype was observed a few times. CDR3 nucleotides: TGTGCCAGCAGACCAACCGGGACAGGGGTTGCAGATACGCAGTATTTT. Amino acids: CASRPTGTGVADTQYF. The chain uses TRBV6-5 and TRBJ2-3, with TRBD1 matching 10 bases. CDR1 MNHEY and CDR2 SVGAGI come from the germline V gene. With 6 bases clipped from V and 4 bases from J, the junction kept 10 bases outside the gene matches. This CDR3 contains 16 residues.

The sample holds a few counts of this clonotype. This sequence joins TRBV7-6 and TRBJ2-1; the D gene is possibly TRBD1 (6 bases). The CDR3 length is 15 residues. With 1 base removed from V and 5 bases from J, the gap between germline ends came to 12 bases. The germline V gene encodes CDR1 SGHVS and CDR2 FNYEAQ. CDR3 bases: TGTGCCAGCAGCTTAGAACAGGGTGTCAACAATGAGCAGTTCTTC. Its translation is CASSLEQGVNNEQFF.

This clonotype was counted a few times. The chain joins TRBV20-1 to TRBJ2-5; no clear D gene. V shed 7 bases and J shed 5 bases, with 8 bases lying between them. The CDR3 is made up of 10 amino acids. Germline CDR1 is DFQATT and CDR2 is SNEGSKA (reference sequence). The CDR3 nucleotides read TGCAGTGTTAGGCCGGAGACCCAGTACTTC. Translation: CSVRPETQYF.

This chain connects TRBV5-1 to TRBJ2-7, with D perhaps TRBD1 (6 bases). Trimming removed 4 bases from V and 5 bases from J, with 19 bases in between. The germline gives CDR1 SGHRS, CDR2 YFSETQ. CDR3 length equals 15 residues. The CDR3 loop reads CASSLPTGPGDEQYF. In DNA, the CDR3 is TGCGCCAGCAGCCTTCCGACAGGCCCAGGGGACGAGCAGTACTTC.